This T cell receptor (beta chain) was sequenced in a study of cytomegalovirus exposure and HLA in healthy donors. PCR used 60 Vbeta primers and 13 Jbeta primers. Authors' methods: Per a later analysis, the number of unique TCR beta chains was roughly 80 million, of which around 9.9 million were shared. Using immunoSEQ multiplex PCR, the repertoire was profiled, and TCRdb retains in-frame clones only, with some absent. V and J calls plus clone size are reproduced from that table; the DNA served to infer D and trimming. The data show about 150,000 clones, 76% seen once. The CDR3 is 16 residues long. The V gene end was trimmed by 0 bases and the J gene end by 1 base; junction bases not matched to a gene: 4. Germline CDR1 is LGHNA and CDR2 is YNFKEQ.

The receptor was derived from a man aged 40-55 years in good health and CMV-seronegative. Sequences were obtained from PBMCs. The V call is TRBV4-2, the J call TRBJ1-2; 8 nucleotides line up with TRBD1. The CDR3 sequence is CASSQDWGQVNYGYTF. Here the CDR3 DNA reads TGTGCCAGCAGCCAAGATTGGGGACAGGTTAACTATGGCTACACCTTC.